Following are 23 T cell receptor beta chains from one sample sequenced in a study of shared clonotypes between healthy human individuals. Profiling relied on immunoSEQ multiplex PCR, and the TCRdb table lists in-frame clones only, not all of them. Of nearly 750,000 clones detected, roughly 72% appear once; the ten largest clones hold less than 2%. Sequenced sample: memory CD4+ T cells sorted from blood. As to subset: CD45RA-negative fraction. Receptors originate from a woman aged 25 to 39 in good health.

This clone was counted a few times. V and J are TRBV5-1 and TRBJ2-7, with 9 bases fitting TRBD2. J gave up 6 bases and V 0 bases, and 4 bases lay outside the gene matches. Germline V CDR1 and CDR2: SGHRS, YFSETQ. The CDR3 sequence is 14 residues long. Here the CDR3 reads CASSLGTSALEQYF. The CDR3 bases are TGCGCCAGCAGCTTGGGGACTAGCGCCCTCGAGCAGTACTTC.

The J gene is TRBJ2-3, the V gene TRBV10-3; no firm D call. V was shortened by 4 bases and J by 4 bases, with 12 bases between the two germline ends. The CDR3 contains 14 residues. Germline V gene sequence: CDR1 ENHRY, CDR2 SYGVKD. CDR3 nucleotide sequence: TGTGCCATCAGTGCGAGTGGTTTCCCAGATACGCAGTATTTT. Translation gives CAISASGFPDTQYF.

This CDR3 is CASSQDLTGGQNSPLHF. The DNA for the CDR3 is TGTGCCAGCAGCCAAGATCTCACAGGGGGTCAGAATTCACCCCTCCACTTT. V is TRBV4-2 and J is TRBJ1-6, with 8 nucleotides matching TRBD1. CDR1 is LGHNA, CDR2 YNFKEQ, per germline. The V and J ends lost 0 bases and 7 bases, in that order; junction bases with no gene match: 8. This CDR3 has 17 amino acids.

The sample holds a few counts of this clone. At the DNA level, this CDR3 is encoded by other sequences in the same sample as well. This rearrangement joins TRBV5-1 to TRBJ1-2, with 8 bases aligning to TRBD1. Germline V gene lookup returns CDR1 SGHRS and CDR2 YFSETQ. The CDR3 totals 15 residues. J was trimmed by 2 bases and V by 0 bases; bases with no gene match: 3. CDR3 DNA sequence: TGCGCCAGCAGCTTGGGGACAGGGATAAACTATGGCTACACCTTC. It translates to CASSLGTGINYGYTF.

This chain uses TRBV7-2 with TRBJ2-1; 14 bases agree with TRBD2. The CDR3 covers 21 residues. V shed 0 bases, J shed 0 bases, and the junction held 10 bases outside the gene matches. Per the germline V gene, CDR1 is SGHTA and CDR2 is FQGNSA. The CDR3 region is CASSLAGGLAGGRSSYNEQFF. Here the CDR3 DNA reads TGTGCCAGCAGCTTAGCGGGAGGACTAGCGGGAGGCAGGAGCTCCTACAATGAGCAGTTCTTC. Together with reference TRBV7-2 and TRBJ2-1, the CDR3 gives the full variable domain: GAGVSQSPSNKVTEKGKDVELRCDPISGHTALYWYRQSLGQGLEFLIYFQGNSAPDKSGLPSDRFSAERTGGSVSTLTIQRTQQEDSAVYLCASSLAGGLAGGRSSYNEQFFGPGTRLTVL.

CDR3 sequence reads: CASSLIRDRSYNEQFF. The CDR3 DNA reads as TGTGCCAGCAGTTTAATCCGGGACAGAAGCTACAATGAGCAGTTCTTC. V is TRBV28 and J is TRBJ2-1, with 7 bases fitting TRBD1. The J segment lost 3 bases and the V segment lost 2 bases, leaving 7 bases of the junction unmatched. CDR3 length: 16 residues. CDR1 is MDHEN and CDR2 is SYDVKM in the germline V gene.

The chain has TRBV19 and TRBJ2-5; D not resolved. Germline assignment: CDR1 LNHDA and CDR2 SQIVND (reference sequence). The germline V and J ends were trimmed by 5 bases and 4 bases, with 11 bases remaining between them. There are 13 residues in the CDR3. CDR3 DNA: TGTGCCAGTAGTCCGACCGCCCGAGAGACCCAGTACTTC. Protein: CASSPTARETQYF.

The rearrangement joins TRBV11-2 to TRBJ2-3; no clear D gene. The germline V and J ends were trimmed by 5 bases and 0 bases, with 9 bases remaining between them. CDR3 size: 14 residues. Germline CDR1 is SGHAT and CDR2 is FQNNGV. The CDR3 sequence is CASSRELSTDTQYF. The CDR3, as DNA: TGTGCCAGCAGCAGAGAACTCAGCACAGATACGCAGTATTTT.

This sequence joins TRBV9 and TRBJ2-3; D possibly corresponds to TRBD2 (6 bases). The ends were cut back, 0 bases at V and 1 base at J, with 15 bases in the middle. The germline V gene has CDR1 SGDLS and CDR2 YYNGEE. The CDR3 sequence is 17 residues long. DNA for the CDR3: TGTGCCAGCAGCGTAGCGGCGGGAAGAAGCGGCACAGATACGCAGTATTTT. This encodes CASSVAAGRSGTDTQYF.

V gene TRBV11-2 combines with J gene TRBJ1-4; 7 nucleotides line up with TRBD1. The CDR3 covers 15 residues. The V and J ends lost 6 bases and 3 bases, in that order; junction bases with no gene match: 7. CDR1 is SGHAT and CDR2 is FQNNGV in the germline V gene. Here the CDR3 DNA reads TGTGCCAGCAGGGACTACAGGGGATCTAATGAAAAACTGTTTTTT. Protein: CASRDYRGSNEKLFF.

The V gene is TRBV18, the J gene TRBJ2-1; 8 bases map to TRBD1. Germline V gives CDR1 KGHSH, CDR2 LQKENI. Trimming at V came to 3 bases and at J to 10 bases, leaving 2 bases not matched to a gene. There are 12 residues in the CDR3. CDR3 loop: CASSPTGGEQFF. The CDR3 bases are TGTGCCAGCTCACCCACAGGGGGAGAGCAGTTCTTC.

The CDR3 region has the DNA TGTGCCAGCAGTTCGGAGAAGGGGGGATACACCGGGGAGCTGTTTTTT. It codes for CASSSEKGGYTGELFF. The rearrangement links TRBV28 to TRBJ2-2; possibly TRBD1 or TRBD2 for D (6 bases each). Germline CDR1 is MDHEN and CDR2 is SYDVKM. The CDR3 length is 16 residues. Trimming left V 4 bases short and J 3 bases short, with 15 bases between. Filled out from reference TRBV28 and TRBJ2-2, the complete variable domain reads DVKVTQSSRYLVKRTGEKVFLECVQDMDHENMFWYRQDPGLGLRLIYFSYDVKMKEKGDIPEGYSVSREKKERFSLILESASTNQTSMYLCASSSEKGGYTGELFFGEGSRLTVL.

With respect to this clone: Other DNA sequences in the same sample also yield this CDR3. The CDR3 is CASSLRGTYGYTF. The CDR3 nucleotides are TGTGCCAGCAGTTTGAGAGGGACCTATGGCTACACCTTC. The chain carries TRBV28 and TRBJ1-2, with a weak D call TRBD1 (5 bases). The CDR3 consists of 13 residues. Germline V lookup: CDR1 MDHEN, CDR2 SYDVKM. V gave up 3 bases and J gave up 4 bases, with 9 bases separating them.

The rearrangement uses TRBV14 and TRBJ2-7; 12 positions agree with TRBD1. Germline CDR1 SGHDN, CDR2 FVKESK. V shed 0 bases, J shed 8 bases, and the junction held 5 bases outside the gene matches. This CDR3 is 15 amino acids long. CDR3 residues: CASSQEGTGGAKQYF. CDR3 DNA: TGTGCCAGCAGCCAAGAGGGGACAGGGGGCGCGAAGCAGTACTTC.

The genes are TRBV19 and TRBJ1-5; 10 nucleotides agree with TRBD1. The CDR3 runs 13 residues. The germline CDR1 and CDR2 sequences are LNHDA and SQIVND (reference sequence). The J segment lost 6 bases and the V segment lost 5 bases, leaving 1 base of the junction unmatched. The CDR3 bases are TGTGCCAGTAGTGGGACAGGGGTTCAGCCCCAGCATTTT. Encoded protein: CASSGTGVQPQHF.

Only one count was recorded for this clone. The identical CDR3 is also encoded by other nucleotide sequences in the sample. V gene TRBV5-1 combines with J gene TRBJ2-5, with TRBD1 matching 12 bases. V lost 4 bases, J lost 5 bases, and 6 bases stayed unmatched. Germline-derived CDR1 and CDR2 are SGHRS and YFSETQ. The CDR3 is made up of 15 amino acids. The CDR3: CASSPGQGAFETQYF. The DNA of the CDR3 is TGCGCCAGCAGCCCGGGACAGGGGGCGTTTGAGACCCAGTACTTC.

To note about this clone: At the DNA level, this CDR3 is encoded by other sequences in the same sample as well. The V and J genes are TRBV27 and TRBJ2-7; no clear D gene. The V end lost 0 bases, the J end lost 1 base, and 7 bases lay between the germline ends. The CDR3 contains 14 residues. The germline V gene encodes CDR1 MNHEY and CDR2 SMNVEV (reference sequence). The CDR3 is CASSLSGGSYEQYF. CDR3 nucleotides: TGTGCCAGCAGTTTATCGGGCGGTTCCTACGAGCAGTACTTC.

In this sample, this clone turned up a few times. This chain joins TRBV27 and TRBJ2-7; 11 nucleotides agree with TRBD2. The germline V gene has CDR1 MNHEY and CDR2 SMNVEV (reference sequence). Trimming cost V 6 bases and J 4 bases; bases outside gene matches: 11. This CDR3 comprises 16 residues. CDR3 amino acids: CASRLAGASPYYEQYF. CDR3 DNA sequence: TGTGCCAGCAGACTAGCGGGAGCATCGCCGTATTACGAGCAGTACTTC.

About this clone itself: Additional DNA sequences in this sample encode the identical CDR3. The DNA for the CDR3 is TGTGCCAGCAGCTTAAGGGGGCAGCCCCAGCATTTT. It is translated as CASSLRGQPQHF. The chain uses TRBV7-2 and TRBJ1-5; D perhaps matches TRBD1 (6 bases). CDR3 size: 12 residues. The V end was cut by 2 bases, the J end by 7 bases, with 6 bases between. Per the germline V gene, CDR1 is SGHTA and CDR2 is FQGNSA.

The chain recombines TRBV28 with TRBJ2-1; the match to TRBD2 covers 14 bases. Germline trimming cut 5 bases from V and 3 bases from J; bases unmatched to any gene: 9. The CDR3 spans 18 residues. Germline V gene lookup returns CDR1 MDHEN and CDR2 SYDVKM. CDR3 protein: CASSPGTSGSSYYNEQFF. CDR3 in DNA: TGTGCCAGCAGTCCCGGGACTAGCGGGAGTAGCTACTACAATGAGCAGTTCTTC. Full variable domain (outside the CDR3, taken from reference TRBV28 and TRBJ2-1): DVKVTQSSRYLVKRTGEKVFLECVQDMDHENMFWYRQDPGLGLRLIYFSYDVKMKEKGDIPEGYSVSREKKERFSLILESASTNQTSMYLCASSPGTSGSSYYNEQFFGPGTRLTVL.

The chain links TRBV27 to TRBJ2-7, with 14 nucleotides matching TRBD2. Trimming cost V 2 bases and J 4 bases; bases outside gene matches: 4. Germline values: CDR1 MNHEY, CDR2 SMNVEV (reference sequence). This CDR3 is 16 amino acids long. CDR3 amino acids: CASSLGTSGSWYEQYF. Here the CDR3 DNA reads TGTGCCAGCAGTTTAGGGACTAGCGGGAGTTGGTACGAGCAGTACTTC.

V gene TRBV7-7 combines with J gene TRBJ2-7; TRBD2 might be the D (5 bases). Germline V gene sequence: CDR1 SSHAT, CDR2 FNYEAQ (reference sequence). The ends were cut back, 5 bases at V and 5 bases at J, with 19 bases in the middle. The CDR3 runs to 15 residues. The CDR3 nucleotides are TGTGCCAGCAGCCCCGGGCTAGCCGATACCAACGAGCAGTACTTC. Its translation: CASSPGLADTNEQYF.

At least ten counts were recorded for this clone. The J gene is TRBJ1-1, the V gene TRBV7-8; 9 bases agree with TRBD1. J was trimmed by 2 bases and V by 5 bases; bases with no gene match: 15. The CDR3 spans 18 residues. Germline V gives CDR1 SGHVS, CDR2 FQNEAQ. CDR3 nucleotide sequence: TGTGCCAGCAGCCGGATATGGGGACAGGGCCGGATAAACACTGAAGCTTTCTTT. Its protein is CASSRIWGQGRINTEAFF.